Below, 26 T cell receptor beta chains from the same sample are listed, as sequenced in a study of shared clonotypes between healthy human individuals (dated by TCRdb to 2020 to 2021). Libraries were prepared through the immunoSEQ multiplex PCR assay. In TCRdb, the immuneACCESS table is reduced to in-frame sequences with V and J assigned. These tables do not hold every clone; where another copy was compared, an unresolved V gene accounts for under half, and the others remain unexplained. Within this sample are about 2.1 million clones, with just over 90% of them counted one time only. More than 1.5% of the sample belongs to the ten largest clones. For the CD8 naive samples, CD45RO-negative cells were positively selected for CCR7, yielding a CD45RA+CCR7+ population from which TemRA cells were excluded. The material sequenced was naive CD8+ T cells from PBMCs. What the cell subset or site label conveys for this sample: CD45RA+CCR7+. These receptors came from a man aged 18 to 29 in good health. Some clones in this sample may be carry-over from other donors' samples.

A note on this clone: This CDR3 is also generated by other DNA sequences in the sample. The chain is built from TRBV27 and TRBJ2-1, with 7 bases aligning to TRBD2. The CDR3 totals 14 residues. The V gene end was trimmed by 3 bases and the J gene end by 4 bases; junction bases not matched to a gene: 3. Germline V gene lookup returns CDR1 MNHEY and CDR2 SMNVEV (reference sequence). This chain's CDR3 is CASSLRDYYNEQFF. CDR3 nucleotide sequence: TGTGCCAGCAGTTTGAGGGACTATTACAATGAGCAGTTCTTC.

The chain uses TRBV10-1 and TRBJ1-3; D not certain. CDR1 and CDR2 from the germline V gene are WNHNN and SYGVQD (reference sequence). This CDR3 is 15 amino acids long. V was trimmed by 3 bases and J by 1 base, leaving 10 bases between them. CDR3 DNA: TGCGCCAGCAGTGATGGAAGGGAATCTGGAAACACCATATATTTT. It codes for CASSDGRESGNTIYF.

The chain is built from TRBV5-1 and TRBJ2-1; TRBD1 matches at 7 bases. The CDR3 totals 14 residues. Per germline, CDR1 SGHRS and CDR2 YFSETQ. J lost 7 bases, V lost 4 bases, and 8 bases had no gene match. The CDR3 nucleotides read TGCGCCAGCAGCCCGGACAGGCAACGGAATGAGCAGTTCTTC. Residues: CASSPDRQRNEQFF.

V gene TRBV5-8 combines with J gene TRBJ2-7; D is perhaps TRBD2 (5 bases). Germline-derived CDR1 and CDR2 are SGHTS and YDEGEE. Trimming took off 3 bases at V and 7 bases at J, with 14 bases between the two ends. This CDR3 comprises 13 residues. The CDR3, as DNA: TGTGCCAGCAGCTCCACCAAATCGGGAGAGCAGTACTTC. Its protein is CASSSTKSGEQYF.

This CDR3 reads CSVTWKTQYF. CDR3 DNA sequence: TGCAGCGTTACGTGGAAGACCCAGTACTTC. The chain carries TRBV29-1 and TRBJ2-5; D ambiguous. The CDR3 totals 10 residues. The germline V gene has CDR1 SQVTM and CDR2 ANQGSEA. Trimming took off 5 bases at V and 6 bases at J, with 7 bases between the two ends.

V and J are TRBV13 and TRBJ2-5; D is ambiguous. Germline CDR1 is PRHDT and CDR2 is FYEKMQ (reference sequence). This CDR3 contains 17 residues. The ends were cut back, 2 bases at V and 1 base at J, with 17 bases in the middle. The DNA for the CDR3 is TGTGCCAGCAGCTTAAGTACGGACGGCCACCTCCAAGAGACCCAGTACTTC. Translating it yields CASSLSTDGHLQETQYF.

The chain uses TRBV4-1 and TRBJ2-7; TRBD2 aligns across 7 bases. The CDR3 is 16 amino acids. Germline values: CDR1 MGHRA, CDR2 YSYEKL. The junction had 13 bases not matched to a gene; V was cut back by 1 base and J by 7 bases. CDR3 nucleotide sequence: TGCGCCAGCAGCCAAGTAGTCGGGCTAGCGGTTCGGGAGCAGTACTTC. It specifies CASSQVVGLAVREQYF.

The chain joins TRBV19 to TRBJ2-7; D may be TRBD2 (5 bases). The CDR3 extends over 17 amino acids. Trimming removed 3 bases from V and 2 bases from J, with 20 bases in between. Germline V gene lookup returns CDR1 LNHDA and CDR2 SQIVND (reference sequence). The CDR3, as DNA: TGTGCCAGTAGTATCTTTCGGTCCGGGATTCTCCCCTACGAGCAGTACTTC. It translates to CASSIFRSGILPYEQYF.

The J gene is TRBJ1-1, the V gene TRBV11-2; no clear D gene. CDR1 is SGHAT, CDR2 FQNNGV, per germline. Between the trimmed V and J ends, which lost 5 bases and 0 bases, there was a span of 10 bases. CDR3 size: 14 residues. CDR3 in DNA: TGTGCCAGCAGCCGCCGGACGGTGAACACTGAAGCTTTCTTT. The encoded protein is CASSRRTVNTEAFF.

The chain uses TRBV7-9 and TRBJ1-2; D gene uncertain. The CDR3 runs to 15 residues. Trimming left V 5 bases short and J 5 bases short, with 18 bases between. Germline assignment: CDR1 SEHNR and CDR2 FQNEAQ (reference sequence). CDR3 loop: CASSPVAELIYGYTF. In DNA, the CDR3 is TGTGCCAGCAGCCCCGTAGCAGAATTGATTTATGGCTACACCTTC.

The V gene is TRBV29-1, the J gene TRBJ1-2; the D gene is possibly TRBD1 (6 bases). The CDR3 is 10 amino acids. The V end was cut by 4 bases, the J end by 8 bases, with 8 bases between. Per germline, CDR1 SQVTM and CDR2 ANQGSEA. The CDR3 bases are TGCAGCGTTGGGGGGGCGGGCTACACCTTC. Protein product: CSVGGAGYTF.

The genes are TRBV19 and TRBJ1-4; 8 nucleotides line up with TRBD1. V lost 8 bases to trimming and J lost 5 bases; unmatched junction nucleotides: 7. The CDR3 runs to 14 residues. Germline V gene data show CDR1 as LNHDA and CDR2 as SQIVND (reference sequence). In DNA form, the CDR3 reads TGTGCCAGTCAACAGGGGGTTCTAAATGAAAAACTGTTTTTT. It codes for CASQQGVLNEKLFF.

This clone showed up just a few times. The J gene is TRBJ1-5, the V gene TRBV28, with a tentative D call TRBD1 (5 bases). This CDR3 is 15 amino acids long. Germline values: CDR1 MDHEN, CDR2 SYDVKM. Trimming left V 5 bases short and J 0 bases short, with 11 bases between. The CDR3 sequence is CASSPGLHSNQPQHF. CDR3 sequence (DNA): TGTGCCAGCAGTCCGGGACTTCATAGCAATCAGCCCCAGCATTTT.

This clone was detected a few times. Other DNA sequences of this sample code for an identical CDR3. CDR3 in amino acids: CASTPGTEAFF. The CDR3 nucleotides read TGTGCCAGCACCCCGGGGACTGAAGCTTTCTTT. The V call is TRBV6-6, the J call TRBJ1-1; D unclear. The length of the CDR3 is 11 residues. CDR1 MNHNY and CDR2 SVGAGI come from the germline V gene (reference sequence). The V end was cut by 7 bases, the J end by 5 bases, with 8 bases between.

In this sample, this clone turned up once. V usage is TRBV7-9 and J usage is TRBJ1-1, with D possibly being TRBD1 (6 bases). The CDR3 has 13 amino acids. CDR1 and CDR2 from the germline V gene are SEHNR and FQNEAQ (reference sequence). V lost 6 bases, J lost 1 base, and 9 bases lay in between. The CDR3 bases are TGTGCCAGCAGTAAGGACAGGAACACTGAAGCTTTCTTT. Its protein is CASSKDRNTEAFF.

This chain links TRBV27 with TRBJ2-2; no clear D gene. V lost 5 bases and J lost 6, with 16 bases in between. Germline assignment: CDR1 MNHEY and CDR2 SMNVEV (reference sequence). The CDR3 spans 15 residues. The CDR3 nucleotides read TGTGCCAGCAGTCCCAAGGTTGTGGCGGCCGGGGAGCTGTTTTTT. Protein product: CASSPKVVAAGELFF.

The chain combines TRBV10-2 with TRBJ2-6; no clear D gene. CDR1 and CDR2 (germline): WSHSY, SAAADI. CDR3 length equals 16 residues. V was trimmed by 4 bases and J by 3 bases, leaving 13 bases between them. The CDR3: CASSGLWGGGANVLTF. The CDR3 bases are TGCGCCAGCAGTGGACTGTGGGGTGGTGGGGCCAACGTCCTGACTTTC.

There are a few counts of this clone. The J gene is TRBJ1-1, the V gene TRBV28; D not resolved. V was shortened by 3 bases and J by 5 bases, with 13 bases between the two germline ends. The length of the CDR3 is 14 residues. Per the germline V gene, CDR1 is MDHEN and CDR2 is SYDVKM. CDR3 nucleotides: TGTGCCAGCAGTTTGATCCGAGGGTTGACTGAAGCTTTCTTT. As protein: CASSLIRGLTEAFF.

The rearrangement joins TRBV15 to TRBJ1-2; 8 bases are shared with TRBD1. The CDR3 extends over 16 amino acids. Germline V gives CDR1 LNHNV, CDR2 YYDKDF (reference sequence). V was clipped by 0 bases and J by 4 bases; unmatched bases: 7. The CDR3 sequence: CATSRDWAGGVYGYTF. DNA for the CDR3: TGTGCCACCAGCAGAGATTGGGCAGGGGGCGTCTATGGCTACACCTTC.

This chain links TRBV28 with TRBJ2-7; the D gene is possibly TRBD2 (7 bases). The CDR3 is 13 residues long. Trimming removed 9 bases from V and 5 bases from J, with 17 bases in between. CDR1 is MDHEN and CDR2 is SYDVKM in the germline V gene. The CDR3 reads CASAIPGGHEQYF. The CDR3 DNA sequence: TGTGCCAGTGCTATCCCGGGGGGCCACGAGCAGTACTTC.

About this clone itself: The same CDR3 also results from other DNA sequences found in this sample. This sequence joins TRBV9 and TRBJ2-2, with unresolved D. Germline CDR1 and CDR2: SGDLS and YYNGEE. V dropped 7 bases and J dropped 2 bases, with 9 bases sitting between them. This CDR3 has 13 residues. In DNA, the CDR3 is TGTGCCAGCCGTCCAGGAAACACCGGGGAGCTGTTTTTT. Its translation: CASRPGNTGELFF. Looking up the rest from reference TRBV9 and TRBJ2-2 gives the full variable domain: DSGVTQTPKHLITATGQRVTLRCSPRSGDLSVYWYQQSLDQGLQFLIQYYNGEERAKGNILERFSAQQFPDLHSELNLSSLELGDSALYFCASRPGNTGELFFGEGSRLTVL.

The chain couples TRBV11-2 to TRBJ2-7; TRBD2 is a possible D gene (5 bases). Germline CDR1 is SGHAT and CDR2 is FQNNGV. The CDR3 is made up of 14 amino acids. V lost 7 bases and J 6 bases, leaving 19 bases between the germline ends. In DNA, the CDR3 is TGTGCCAGCACCGAAATTTTGGGTCGGGGCGAGCAGTACTTC. This encodes CASTEILGRGEQYF.

The V gene is TRBV5-6, the J gene TRBJ1-1; D not resolved. The V gene lost 0 bases and the J gene lost 3 bases, with 9 bases spanning the gap. Germline CDR1 is SGHDT and CDR2 is YYEEEE. This CDR3 has 14 amino acids. CDR3 sequence: CASSLERSYTEAFF. CDR3 bases: TGTGCCAGCAGCTTGGAGCGGAGTTACACTGAAGCTTTCTTT.

This rearrangement joins TRBV7-3 to TRBJ2-7; the match to TRBD2 covers 10 bases. The CDR3 is 16 amino acids. Germline CDR1 and CDR2: SGHTA and FQGTGA. The junction had 11 bases not matched to a gene; V was cut back by 3 bases and J by 6 bases. For the CDR3, the DNA is TGTGCCAGCAGCTTGACTTTAGCGGGAGGTCCCCTCGAGCAGTACTTC. This translates into CASSLTLAGGPLEQYF.

The CDR3 nucleotides read TGTGCCAGCAGCTGGGACAGCCACTACGAGCAGTACTTC. Translated: CASSWDSHYEQYF. The chain has TRBV7-9 and TRBJ2-7; 7 bases agree with TRBD1. The CDR3 covers 13 residues. Germline loops: CDR1 SEHNR, CDR2 FQNEAQ (reference sequence). V dropped 4 bases and J dropped 3; count of bases not matched to a gene: 3.

This chain uses TRBV28 with TRBJ1-4; 11 bases are a match to TRBD1. The V and J ends lost 2 bases and 8 bases, in that order; junction bases with no gene match: 4. CDR1 is MDHEN, CDR2 SYDVKM, per germline. This CDR3 has 15 residues. CDR3 residues: CASSLTGTGGEKLFF. The CDR3 DNA is TGTGCCAGCAGTTTAACCGGGACAGGGGGGGAAAAACTGTTTTTT.